A selection of T cell receptor beta chains follows, all from one sample in a study of T cell responses to AZD1222 COVID-19 vaccine. Produced via immunoSEQ multiplex PCR; TCRdb's table is partial and in-frame only. The sample records 80,000 to 100,000 clones, about 88% being singletons. The sample in question was peripheral blood, obtained on day 0 of AZD1222 vaccination. The source of these receptors is an adult in good health. Each CDR3 is given with its conserved first and last residue. Fields, in order: CDR3 DNA, CDR3 protein, J gene, D gene, V gene, clone size. D genes are given only for firm matches. The size entry is marked missing in some rows and otherwise reads once, few, many or a size class.

CDR3 DNA: TGCGCCAGCAGCCCAGGCGGGGGAATGGTCACAGATACGCAGTATTTT
CDR3 protein: CASSPGGGMVTDTQYF
J gene: TRBJ2-3
D gene: TRBD2
V gene: TRBV5-1
clone size: once

CDR3 DNA: TGTGCCAGTAGGAGGGGACGCAACGGGGGTCAGCCCCAGCATTTT
CDR3 protein: CASRRGRNGGQPQHF
J gene: TRBJ1-5
D gene: .
V gene: TRBV19
clone size: .

CDR3 DNA: TGTGCCAGCAGCGAGTGGGACAGGAGCTCTGGAAACACCATATATTTT
CDR3 protein: CASSEWDRSSGNTIYF
J gene: TRBJ1-3
D gene: TRBD1
V gene: TRBV9
clone size: .

CDR3 DNA: TGTGCCAGCAGTACGCGGGACAGCAATTCACCCCTCCACTTT
CDR3 protein: CASSTRDSNSPLHF
J gene: TRBJ1-6
D gene: TRBD1
V gene: TRBV6-5
clone size: .

CDR3 DNA: TGTGCCAGCAGCCAAGTCGCGGGTGTTCAGAGTGGCTACACCTTC
CDR3 protein: CASSQVAGVQSGYTF
J gene: TRBJ1-2
D gene: .
V gene: TRBV3-1/TRBV3-2
clone size: .

CDR3 DNA: TGTGCCAGCAGCCAAGATATGTGGACTCCATTGGTAATCGGGGAGCTGTTTTTT
CDR3 protein: CASSQDMWTPLVIGELFF
J gene: TRBJ2-2
D gene: .
V gene: TRBV4-2
clone size: .

CDR3 DNA: TGTGCCAGCGCCAAACGACAGGGACTACAAGAGACCCAGTACTTC
CDR3 protein: CASAKRQGLQETQYF
J gene: TRBJ2-5
D gene: .
V gene: TRBV9
clone size: .

CDR3 DNA: TGCGCCAGCAGCCCATGGGGGGAGAACACTGAAGCTTTCTTT
CDR3 protein: CASSPWGENTEAFF
J gene: TRBJ1-1
D gene: .
V gene: TRBV5-1
clone size: .

CDR3 DNA: TGCGCCAGCAGCCAAGGACGGCTCTATGGCTACACCTTC
CDR3 protein: CASSQGRLYGYTF
J gene: TRBJ1-2
D gene: .
V gene: TRBV5-1
clone size: .

CDR3 DNA: TGTGCCAGCGGGGGGGTTAATATGAACACTGAAGCTTTCTTT
CDR3 protein: CASGGVNMNTEAFF
J gene: TRBJ1-1
D gene: .
V gene: TRBV6-5
clone size: .

CDR3 DNA: TGTGCCAGCAGCTTACTCGGGGACGGGGACACTGAAGCTTTCTTT
CDR3 protein: CASSLLGDGDTEAFF
J gene: TRBJ1-1
D gene: .
V gene: TRBV7-7
clone size: few

CDR3 DNA: TGTGCCAGCTCACCTGGGGAGACCCAGTACTTC
CDR3 protein: CASSPGETQYF
J gene: TRBJ2-5
D gene: .
V gene: TRBV18
clone size: .

CDR3 DNA: TGTGCCAGCAGTCCCCAGGGCCGTGGGCCCTACGAGCAGTACTTC
CDR3 protein: CASSPQGRGPYEQYF
J gene: TRBJ2-7
D gene: .
V gene: TRBV27
clone size: .

CDR3 DNA: TGTGCCAGCAGTGAAGCGCTGACGTACTCCTATGGCTACACCTTC
CDR3 protein: CASSEALTYSYGYTF
J gene: TRBJ1-2
D gene: .
V gene: TRBV2
clone size: .

CDR3 DNA: TGTGCCATGGGACAGGGGTTGAACACTGAAGCTTTCTTT
CDR3 protein: CAMGQGLNTEAFF
J gene: TRBJ1-1
D gene: TRBD1
V gene: TRBV10-3
clone size: .

CDR3 DNA: TGTGCCAGCAGCCCCCCTGGTAATGAAAAACTGTTTTTT
CDR3 protein: CASSPPGNEKLFF
J gene: TRBJ1-4
D gene: .
V gene: TRBV7-9
clone size: .

CDR3 DNA: TGTGCCAGCAGTTTATCAGGACAGGTCACCGGGGAGCTGTTTTTT
CDR3 protein: CASSLSGQVTGELFF
J gene: TRBJ2-2
D gene: TRBD1
V gene: TRBV27
clone size: once

CDR3 DNA: TGTGCCAGCAGCTTCCGGGTCGAGCAGTACTTC
CDR3 protein: CASSFRVEQYF
J gene: TRBJ2-7
D gene: .
V gene: TRBV5-6
clone size: .

CDR3 DNA: TGTGCCAGCAGCCCCCTGCGGAACACCGGGGAGCTGTTTTTT
CDR3 protein: CASSPLRNTGELFF
J gene: TRBJ2-2
D gene: .
V gene: TRBV6-5
clone size: .

CDR3 DNA: TGTGCCAGCAGCCCTCGGACGAACGGAGAGACCCAGTACTTC
CDR3 protein: CASSPRTNGETQYF
J gene: TRBJ2-5
D gene: .
V gene: TRBV7-9
clone size: .

CDR3 DNA: TGTGCCAGCAGCGCGGCGGGGGGCAGGGAGACCCAGTACTTC
CDR3 protein: CASSAAGGRETQYF
J gene: TRBJ2-5
D gene: TRBD2
V gene: TRBV7-2
clone size: .

CDR3 DNA: TGCGCCAGCAGCCAAGGCGCAGGCGATCAGCCCCAGCATTTT
CDR3 protein: CASSQGAGDQPQHF
J gene: TRBJ1-5
D gene: .
V gene: TRBV4-3
clone size: once